Listed below are T cell receptor beta chains from one sample, sequenced in a study of tissue T cells after allogeneic stem cell transplantation. The method was immunoSEQ multiplex PCR; TCRdb's version includes in-frame clones alone and lacks a portion of them. The sample contains around 28,000 clones, roughly 87% of which appear only once. The input for sequencing was blood, taken before transplantation. Receptor source: a woman aged 18-49 years who later had graft-versus-host disease after an allogeneic stem cell transplant. CDR3s include the opening cysteine and the closing phenylalanine or tryptophan. A D gene is named only where the DNA matches it firmly. Expanded clones get a size class; other rows say once, few or many, or leave the size out.

D: NA
V: TRBV30
size: once
J: TRBJ2-3
DNA: TGTGCCTGGAGCCCCGGGACCCTAAGCACAGATACGCAGTATTTT
CDR3: CAWSPGTLSTDTQYF

D: NA
V: TRBV11-2
size: NA
J: TRBJ2-5
DNA: TGTGCCAGCAGGCAGTCCCAAGAGACCCAGTACTTC
CDR3: CASRQSQETQYF

D: NA
V: TRBV15
size: NA
J: TRBJ2-1
DNA: TGTGCCACCAGCACTCAGGCGAACAATGAGCAGTTCTTC
CDR3: CATSTQANNEQFF

D: NA
V: TRBV18
size: NA
J: TRBJ1-2
DNA: TGTGCCAGCTCGACGGGACCCCCTAACTATGGCTACACCTTC
CDR3: CASSTGPPNYGYTF

D: NA
V: TRBV7-2
size: NA
J: TRBJ1-1
DNA: TGTGCCAGCAGCTTAAACCCGGGAGTCACTGAAGCTTTCTTT
CDR3: CASSLNPGVTEAFF

D: NA
V: TRBV10-3
size: NA
J: TRBJ1-3
DNA: TGTGCCATCAGTGAGGGAAACACCATATATTTT
CDR3: CAISEGNTIYF

D: NA
V: TRBV2
size: NA
J: TRBJ1-1
DNA: TGTGCCAGCAGTGCCTTTTATGAAGCTTTCTTT
CDR3: CASSAFYEAFF

D: NA
V: TRBV29-1
size: few
J: TRBJ2-7
DNA: TGCAGCGTTGTCAAGGGGCCTCCATACGAGCAGTACTTC
CDR3: CSVVKGPPYEQYF

D: NA
V: TRBV6-5
size: NA
J: TRBJ1-2
DNA: TGTGCCAGCAGAAATCAAGTCCATGGCTACACCTTC
CDR3: CASRNQVHGYTF

D: TRBD1
V: TRBV5-6
size: NA
J: TRBJ1-1
DNA: TGTGCCAGCAGCGGGACAGTTGAAGCTTTCTTT
CDR3: CASSGTVEAFF

D: NA
V: TRBV6-5
size: NA
J: TRBJ2-3
DNA: TGTGCCAGCAGTTACTCGGCCCGCCAGGGAGGCGATACGCAGTATTTT
CDR3: CASSYSARQGGDTQYF

D: NA
V: TRBV12-5
size: few
J: TRBJ1-1
DNA: TGTGCTAGTGGTTTGTTCCCCCAGGGAACTGAAGCTTTCTTT
CDR3: CASGLFPQGTEAFF

D: TRBD1
V: TRBV2
size: NA
J: TRBJ1-2
DNA: TGTGCCAGCAGTCAACAGGGGGTCGAGGGCTACACCTTC
CDR3: CASSQQGVEGYTF

D: NA
V: TRBV7-2
size: NA
J: TRBJ2-5
DNA: TGTGCCAGCAGCTTAGGGACTAAACAAGAGACCCAGTACTTC
CDR3: CASSLGTKQETQYF

D: NA
V: TRBV28
size: NA
J: TRBJ2-2
DNA: TGTGCCAGCAGTTTAGGCGACGTAGGGAACACCGGGGAGCTGTTTTTT
CDR3: CASSLGDVGNTGELFF

D: NA
V: TRBV4-1
size: once
J: TRBJ1-5
DNA: TGCGCCAGCAGCCAAGAAGGCGGGAGAAGCAATCAGCCCCAGCATTTT
CDR3: CASSQEGGRSNQPQHF

D: NA
V: TRBV29-1
size: NA
J: TRBJ2-1
DNA: TGCAGCGTCGCGGGATCCTACAATGAGCAGTTCTTC
CDR3: CSVAGSYNEQFF

D: NA
V: TRBV14
size: once
J: TRBJ1-2
DNA: TGTGCCAGCAGCCCCAGGAATGTCTACTATGGCTACACCTTC
CDR3: CASSPRNVYYGYTF

D: NA
V: TRBV4-3
size: NA
J: TRBJ1-5
DNA: TGCGCCAGCAGCCAAGACCTTCAGGGCCAGCCCCAGCATTTT
CDR3: CASSQDLQGQPQHF

D: NA
V: TRBV7-2
size: NA
J: TRBJ2-7
DNA: TGTGCCAGCAGGCGGGGACAACAGGACGAGCAGTACTTC
CDR3: CASRRGQQDEQYF

D: TRBD2
V: TRBV28
size: NA
J: TRBJ2-7
DNA: TGTGCCAGCAGTTTACTAGCGGGAGGCGAGCAGTACTTC
CDR3: CASSLLAGGEQYF

D: NA
V: TRBV11-2
size: NA
J: TRBJ2-6
DNA: TGTGCCAGCAGCCAAGGTCGGACCTCTGGGGCCAACGTCCTGACTTTC
CDR3: CASSQGRTSGANVLTF

D: NA
V: TRBV28
size: NA
J: TRBJ2-1
DNA: TGTGCCAGCAGTAGGGGCCAGGACAGCTACAATGAGCAGTTCTTC
CDR3: CASSRGQDSYNEQFF

D: NA
V: TRBV18
size: NA
J: TRBJ2-7
DNA: TGTGCCAGCTCACCCCCTGGATCCTACGAGCAGTACTTC
CDR3: CASSPPGSYEQYF

D: NA
V: TRBV5-1
size: NA
J: TRBJ1-1
DNA: TGCGCCAGCAGCTTCCAGGAGAACACTGAAGCTTTCTTT
CDR3: CASSFQENTEAFF

D: NA
V: TRBV15
size: NA
J: TRBJ1-1
DNA: TGTGCCACCAGCTCGATTTGGGGTACTGAAGCTTTCTTT
CDR3: CATSSIWGTEAFF

D: NA
V: TRBV7-2
size: NA
J: TRBJ2-7
DNA: TGTGCCAGCAGCTTATCCCGTGATGAGCACGAGCAGTACTTC
CDR3: CASSLSRDEHEQYF

D: TRBD1
V: TRBV19
size: NA
J: TRBJ2-7
DNA: TGTGCCACTAAGAAGGGGGCAGAAGCCAGCTACGAGCAGTACTTC
CDR3: CATKKGAEASYEQYF

D: TRBD1
V: TRBV7-9
size: NA
J: TRBJ1-1
DNA: TGTGCCAGCAGCCTCTCCGGGACAGGGACTGAAGCTTTCTTT
CDR3: CASSLSGTGTEAFF

D: TRBD2
V: TRBV10-2
size: NA
J: TRBJ2-7
DNA: TGCGCCAGCATCCCCGGGACTAGCGGGGGCGAGCAGTACTTC
CDR3: CASIPGTSGGEQYF

D: NA
V: TRBV19
size: once
J: TRBJ1-1
DNA: TGTGCCAGTAGTATAGGGGCGGCTGAAGCTTTCTTT
CDR3: CASSIGAAEAFF

D: TRBD2
V: TRBV2
size: NA
J: TRBJ2-1
DNA: TGTGCCAGCAGTTTGTTAGCGGGGGGGCAGAATGAGCAGTTCTTC
CDR3: CASSLLAGGQNEQFF

D: NA
V: TRBV5-1
size: NA
J: TRBJ1-1
DNA: TGCGCCAGCAGCTCAACAGGGAATCGGACAGCTTTCTTT
CDR3: CASSSTGNRTAFF

D: NA
V: TRBV18
size: NA
J: TRBJ2-7
DNA: TGTGCCAGCTCACCACCTTCCGGGCACGAGCAGTACTTC
CDR3: CASSPPSGHEQYF

D: NA
V: TRBV11-2
size: NA
J: TRBJ1-3
DNA: TGTGCCAGCAGCTCCCTCGCGAGACAACGCTCTGGAAACACCATATATTTT
CDR3: CASSSLARQRSGNTIYF

D: TRBD1
V: TRBV28
size: NA
J: TRBJ1-1
DNA: TGTGCCAGCAGGATGGGACAGGTGAACACTGAAGCTTTCTTT
CDR3: CASRMGQVNTEAFF

D: TRBD1
V: TRBV5-6
size: NA
J: TRBJ2-7
DNA: TGTGCCAGCAGCGGACCGGGACAGGCCTACGAGCAGTACTTC
CDR3: CASSGPGQAYEQYF

D: TRBD2
V: TRBV9
size: NA
J: TRBJ2-3
DNA: TGTGCCAGCAGCTTATCGACGGGACTAGATCGTGGTACGCAGTATTTT
CDR3: CASSLSTGLDRGTQYF

D: NA
V: TRBV2
size: few
J: TRBJ1-2
DNA: TGTGCCAGCAGTGAAGGGCCGCGCTATGGCTACACCTTC
CDR3: CASSEGPRYGYTF

D: NA
V: TRBV14
size: NA
J: TRBJ2-2
DNA: TGTGCCAGCAGCCAACTTGGGACGGAGAACACCGGGGAGCTGTTTTTT
CDR3: CASSQLGTENTGELFF

D: NA
V: TRBV6-1
size: NA
J: TRBJ2-5
DNA: TGTGCCAGCAGTGAAATCACAGGGACGCAAGAGACCCAGTACTTC
CDR3: CASSEITGTQETQYF

D: TRBD2
V: TRBV3-1/TRBV3-2
size: NA
J: TRBJ2-3
DNA: TGTGCCAGCAGCCCTAGCGGGAGAGGCACAGATACGCAGTATTTT
CDR3: CASSPSGRGTDTQYF

D: NA
V: TRBV18
size: NA
J: TRBJ1-5
DNA: TGTGCCAGCTCACTTGACACCAATCAGCCCCAGCATTTT
CDR3: CASSLDTNQPQHF